The subject of this entry is one T cell receptor (beta chain). Cells designated naive CD8 were CD45RO-negative and were positively selected for CCR7, with terminally differentiated effector memory CD45RA+ cells excluded. The V gene's germline CDR1 is GTSNPN and CDR2 SVGIG (reference sequence). The CDR3 consists of 13 residues. Trimming took off 2 bases at V and 5 bases at J, with 12 bases between the two ends. This sample is drawn from a study of shared clonotypes between healthy human individuals. Deep was the level used in running the assay. TCRdb's table, derived via immunoSEQ multiplex PCR, lists solely in-frame clones and lacks some. The sample includes about 1.9 million clones, 93% of them seen just once.

Material: naive CD8+ T cells from PBMCs. The sequence derives from a man aged 18 to 35 in good health. Some clones in this sample may be carry-over from other donors' samples. V gene TRBV30 combines with J gene TRBJ2-5; a weak D match, TRBD1 (5 bases). The CDR3 is CAWSRQGWETQYF. CDR3 DNA sequence: TGTGCCTGGAGTCGGCAGGGTTGGGAGACCCAGTACTTC.